Listed below are T cell receptor beta chains from one sample, sequenced in a study of response to subunit inactivated influenza vaccine. In TCRdb, the RT-PCR reads were re-called with MiXCR into one record per CDR3 protein. The profile shows about 700,000 distinct CDR3 sequences, approximately 13% of them singletons. The sequences come from PBMCs from blood, collected 14 to 15 days before vaccination. The source of these receptors is a man aged 45-65 years who received an inactivated influenza vaccine. CDR3s include the opening cysteine and the closing phenylalanine or tryptophan. Fields, in order: clone size, D gene, V gene, J gene, CDR3 DNA, CDR3 protein. D genes are given only for firm matches. Some rows have no size entry. The others give once, few or many, or a class for an expanded clone.

many	TRBD2	TRBV12-3/TRBV12-4	TRBJ2-3	TGTGCCAGCAGGGGACTAGCGGGGGGCCTCACAGATACGCAGTATTTT	CASRGLAGGLTDTQYF
once	TRBD2	TRBV7-2	TRBJ2-7	TGTGCCAGCAGCTTGGCGGGGGGTGTCGACGAGCAGTACTTC	CASSLAGGVDEQYF
NA	NA	TRBV30	TRBJ2-2	TGTGCCTGGAGCCCACAGGGCCCCGGGGAGCTGTTTTTT	CAWSPQGPGELFF
NA	NA	TRBV20-1	TRBJ2-5	TGCAGTGCTAGTCGAGAAAAAGAGACCCAGTACTTC	CSASREKETQYF
few	NA	TRBV20-1	TRBJ1-6	TGCAGTGCTAGAGCGGAGGGGATAGACAATTCACCCCTCCACTTT	CSARAEGIDNSPLHF
few	TRBD2	TRBV27	TRBJ2-3	TGTGCCAGCAGTTTAGGAAGCGGGAGGACAGATACGCAGTATTTT	CASSLGSGRTDTQYF
many	TRBD2	TRBV15	TRBJ2-1	TGTGCCACCAGCCGAGGGACTAGCGGGATCAATGAGCAGTTCTTC	CATSRGTSGINEQFF
few	NA	TRBV5-1	TRBJ2-1	TGCGCCAGCAGCCCCCCTCAACCCTACAATGAGCAGTTCTTC	CASSPPQPYNEQFF
many	TRBD2	TRBV7-9	TRBJ2-1	TGTGCCAGCAGCCAAGGACTAGCGAGAGACAATGAGCAGTTCTTC	CASSQGLARDNEQFF
NA	NA	TRBV7-8	TRBJ1-3	TGTGCCAGCAGCCGTTCGGGGCGGCGAAACACCATATATTTT	CASSRSGRRNTIYF
NA	NA	TRBV12-3/TRBV12-4	TRBJ2-1	TGTGCCAGCAGATCAACCCGGGTTCTTGACTACAATGAGCAGTTCTTC	CASRSTRVLDYNEQFF
many	NA	TRBV5-6	TRBJ2-4	TGTGCCAGCAGCTTGGCAGGTGGGTCAGGAAACATTCAGTACTTC	CASSLAGGSGNIQYF
few	NA	TRBV4-3	TRBJ1-4	TGCGCCAGCAGCCAAGATTTCTCGAATGAAAAACTGTTTTTT	CASSQDFSNEKLFF
NA	TRBD1	TRBV30	TRBJ1-1	TGTGCCTGGAGTGGGGACAGGAGGAACACTGAAGCTTTCTTT	CAWSGDRRNTEAFF
NA	TRBD2	TRBV7-9	TRBJ2-3	TGTGCCAGCAGCTTAGAACTAGCGGGGGGGGATACGCAGTATTTT	CASSLELAGGDTQYF
NA	NA	TRBV7-2	TRBJ1-3	TGTGCCAGCAGCTTAGGGTGGGGGTCAGGAAACACCATATATTTT	CASSLGWGSGNTIYF